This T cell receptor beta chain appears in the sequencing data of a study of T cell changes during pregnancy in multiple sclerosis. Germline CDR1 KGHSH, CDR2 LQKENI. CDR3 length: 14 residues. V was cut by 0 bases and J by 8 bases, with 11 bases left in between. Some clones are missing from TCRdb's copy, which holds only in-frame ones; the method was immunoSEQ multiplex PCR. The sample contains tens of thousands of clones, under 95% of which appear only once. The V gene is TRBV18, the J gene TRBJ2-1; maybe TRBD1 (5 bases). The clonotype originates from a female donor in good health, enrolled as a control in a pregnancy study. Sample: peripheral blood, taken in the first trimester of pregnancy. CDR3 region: CASSPPGRVYEQFF. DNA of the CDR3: TGTGCCAGCTCACCACCAGGCAGGGTCTATGAGCAGTTCTTC.